This TCR beta chain was sequenced during a study of T-cell memory formation after mild COVID-19. Overall study context: Largely donor-specific sequence clusters came from a couple of donors.

Constant-segment primers were used for 5'RACE, and the resulting TCR alpha and TCR beta cDNA libraries carried sample barcodes and UMIs. TCRdb reprocessed the 5' RACE reads with MiXCR, giving one entry per CDR3 protein. The sample contains about 560,000 distinct CDR3 sequences, roughly 17% of which appear only once. This clonotype was seen a few times. Its specificity is unknown. CDR3 length: 14 amino acids. V was pared by 5 bases and J by 5 bases, with 5 bases of the junction left unmatched. The germline gives CDR1 SGHAT, CDR2 FQNNGV. Study results and limitations: Pre-infection memory held some responding clones, suggesting pre-existing cross-reactive T cells responded. CD4+ contracting clones were found mainly in CM and EM, and CD8+ ones in EMRA.

Input material: PBMCs or a T cell subset sorted from them (not recorded which). The TCR sequence derives from an adult woman who had mild COVID-19 (a few samples of this study predate the infection). Cell type and time point are not known. The chain is built from TRBV11-2 and TRBJ2-5; 10 bases are shared with TRBD2. In nucleotides, the CDR3 is TGTGCCAGCAGCCTTACTAGCGGGACTGAGACCCAGTACTTC. Amino acids: CASSLTSGTETQYF.